One and the same sample provided the 2 T cell receptor beta chains below, sequenced in a study of T cells after yellow fever vaccination. TCRdb used MiXCR to reprocess the 5' RACE reads, holding one entry per CDR3 protein. The sample has hundreds of thousands of distinct CDR3 sequences; roughly a fifth are singletons. This specimen was PBMCs, taken 15 days after the yellow fever booster vaccination. The receptors here all came from a man aged 25 to 45 who received the YFV17D yellow fever vaccine.

The rearrangement joins TRBV7-6 to TRBJ1-2; D call uncertain. Trimming cost V 4 bases and J 0 bases, with 9 bases left between them. CDR3 length: 14 amino acids. CDR1 is SGHVS and CDR2 is FNYEAQ in the germline V gene. CDR3 amino acids: CASSSNLANYGYTF. The CDR3 bases are TGTGCCAGCAGCTCAAACTTAGCTAACTATGGCTACACCTTC.

The CDR3 reads CASSFQGSSGDTQYF. In nucleotides, the CDR3 is TGTGCCAGCAGTTTCCAGGGTTCGTCAGGAGATACGCAGTATTTT. The chain recombines TRBV28 with TRBJ2-3; maybe TRBD1 (5 bases). CDR3 length: 15 residues. CDR1 MDHEN and CDR2 SYDVKM come from the germline V gene. V lost 3 bases, J lost 5 bases, and 15 bases lay in between. Filled out from reference TRBV28 and TRBJ2-3, the complete variable domain reads DVKVTQSSRYLVKRTGEKVFLECVQDMDHENMFWYRQDPGLGLRLIYFSYDVKMKEKGDIPEGYSVSREKKERFSLILESASTNQTSMYLCASSFQGSSGDTQYFGPGTRLTVL.